The 9 T cell receptor beta chains given below trace back to one sample, sequenced in a study of shared clonotypes between healthy human individuals (dated by TCRdb to about 2020). Receptors were amplified or captured by the immunoSEQ multiplex PCR assay. Entries here come from immuneACCESS through TCRdb and include only in-frame sequences with V and J called. Some clones fail to appear in such tables; in the studies checked, an unresolved V gene covers under half of the shortfall, and the cause of the remainder is unknown. Across this sample there are about 1.1 million clones, with about four fifths seen only once. Under 0.6% of the sample rests with the top ten. Sample: memory CD4+ T cells from PBMCs. This specimen's cell subset or site label, interpreted: CD45RA-negative fraction. The receptor source for this set is a man younger than 30 in good health. Some clones in this sample may be carry-over from other donors' samples.

V gene TRBV7-2 combines with J gene TRBJ1-5; D unresolved. Germline CDR1 SGHTA, CDR2 FQGNSA. The length of the CDR3 is 13 residues. Between the trimmed V and J ends, which lost 5 bases and 2 bases, there was a span of 7 bases. In DNA form, the CDR3 reads TGTGCCAGCAGCCCCGGGCGCAATCAGCCCCAGCATTTT. Translated: CASSPGRNQPQHF.

V and J are TRBV14 and TRBJ1-2, with D uncertain. CDR3 length equals 14 residues. The germline V gene has CDR1 SGHDN and CDR2 FVKESK. The V and J ends lost 4 bases and 4 bases respectively, with 13 bases between them. This CDR3 reads CASSLGGSGYGYTF. In nucleotides, the CDR3 is TGTGCCAGCAGCCTTGGAGGGAGCGGCTATGGCTACACCTTC.

In DNA, the CDR3 is TGTGCCAGCAGCCGCACCGGGACAGGGATCCACGAGCAGTACTTC. Protein sequence: CASSRTGTGIHEQYF. The gene calls are TRBV4-2 and TRBJ2-7; 9 nucleotides line up with TRBD1. Per the germline V gene, CDR1 is LGHNA and CDR2 is YNFKEQ. V dropped 4 bases and J dropped 5; count of bases not matched to a gene: 9. The CDR3 sequence is 15 residues long.

Note on this clone: Different DNA sequences within this sample yield the same CDR3. The rearrangement uses TRBV11-2 and TRBJ2-1, with TRBD2 matching 9 bases. The germline V gene has CDR1 SGHAT and CDR2 FQNNGV. V dropped 1 base and J dropped 3; count of bases not matched to a gene: 1. This CDR3 has 15 residues. This CDR3 reads CASSLGAGGYNEQFF. The CDR3 coding sequence is TGTGCCAGCAGCTTAGGAGCGGGAGGCTACAATGAGCAGTTCTTC.

This chain joins TRBV7-3 and TRBJ2-1; TRBD1 matches 8 bases. The germline CDR1 and CDR2 sequences are SGHTA and FQGTGA. J gave up 4 bases and V 5 bases, and 7 bases lay outside the gene matches. The CDR3 is 15 residues long. This CDR3 reads CASSQGAGNYNEQFF. CDR3 in DNA: TGTGCCAGCAGCCAGGGGGCGGGAAATTACAATGAGCAGTTCTTC.

V usage is TRBV30 and J usage is TRBJ2-7; 8 bases agree with TRBD1. There are 14 residues in the CDR3. The germline V gene encodes CDR1 GTSNPN and CDR2 SVGIG (reference sequence). With 1 base clipped from V and 3 bases from J, the junction kept 5 bases outside the gene matches. The CDR3 bases are TGTGCCTGGAGTGGTCGTGGGACAGGCTACGAGCAGTACTTC. Translating gives CAWSGRGTGYEQYF.

The chain combines TRBV28 with TRBJ1-2, with D possibly matching TRBD1 (5 bases). V lost 5 bases and J lost 5, with 18 bases in between. The CDR3 is 15 residues long. CDR1 and CDR2 (germline): MDHEN, SYDVKM. CDR3 region: CASSSPVAGLYGYTF. CDR3 nucleotide sequence: TGTGCCAGCAGTAGTCCGGTGGCAGGGCTTTATGGCTACACCTTC.

V and J are TRBV14 and TRBJ1-4; D remains unclear. Germline loops: CDR1 SGHDN, CDR2 FVKESK. V was cut by 3 bases and J by 8 bases, with 13 bases left in between. The length of the CDR3 is 14 residues. The DNA of the CDR3 is TGTGCCAGCAGCCAGTCCGGGCGTGACGAAAAACTGTTTTTT. This translates into CASSQSGRDEKLFF.

The chain joins TRBV7-3 to TRBJ1-1; D uncertain. The germline gives CDR1 SGHTA, CDR2 FQGTGA. This CDR3 comprises 15 residues. The V gene lost 1 base and the J gene lost 8 bases, with 17 bases spanning the gap. The CDR3 region is CASSLNPAGQIEAFF. The CDR3 DNA follows: TGTGCCAGCAGCTTAAATCCTGCCGGGCAAATCGAAGCTTTCTTT.